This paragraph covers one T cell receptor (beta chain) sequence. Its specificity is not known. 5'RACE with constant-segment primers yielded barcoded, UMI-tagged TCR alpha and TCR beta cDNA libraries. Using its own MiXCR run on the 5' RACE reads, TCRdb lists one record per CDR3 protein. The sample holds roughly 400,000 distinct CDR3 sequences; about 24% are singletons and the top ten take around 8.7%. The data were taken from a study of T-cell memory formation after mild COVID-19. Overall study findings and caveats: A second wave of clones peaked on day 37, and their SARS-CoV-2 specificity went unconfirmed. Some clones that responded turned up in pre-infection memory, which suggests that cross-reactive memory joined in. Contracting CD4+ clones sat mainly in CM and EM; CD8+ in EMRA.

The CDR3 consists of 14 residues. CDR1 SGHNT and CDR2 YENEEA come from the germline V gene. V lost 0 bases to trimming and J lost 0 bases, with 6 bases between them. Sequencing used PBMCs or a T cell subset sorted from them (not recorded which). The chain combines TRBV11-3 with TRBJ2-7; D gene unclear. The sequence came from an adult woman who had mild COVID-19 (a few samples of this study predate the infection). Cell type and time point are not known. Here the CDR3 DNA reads TGTGCCAGCAGCTTAGATGGAGACTCCTACGAGCAGTACTTC. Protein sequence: CASSLDGDSYEQYF.